This TCR beta chain was profiled in a study of CXCR3-negative and CXCR3-positive naive CD8 T cells. The authors prepared UMI-labeled TRB cDNA libraries by 5' RACE. For each CDR3 protein, TCRdb gives one entry from its re-call of the 5' RACE reads, without DNA. This listing includes about 130,000 distinct CDR3 sequences. Looked up from germline, CDR1 is MDHEN and CDR2 is SYDVKM. This CDR3 contains 17 residues. Source material: naive CXCR3- CD8+ T cells from blood. Subset denoted: CD45RO-CCR7+CD27+CD95- naive CD8+ T cells lacking CXCR3 (TNR3-). The chain is built from TRBV28 and TRBJ2-1; TCRdb indicates TRBD1, and absent DNA this call remains unverified. This sequence was found in a human donor in good health. Some clones in this sample may be carry-over from other donors' samples. CDR3 protein: CASSSRKGHLSYNEQFF.